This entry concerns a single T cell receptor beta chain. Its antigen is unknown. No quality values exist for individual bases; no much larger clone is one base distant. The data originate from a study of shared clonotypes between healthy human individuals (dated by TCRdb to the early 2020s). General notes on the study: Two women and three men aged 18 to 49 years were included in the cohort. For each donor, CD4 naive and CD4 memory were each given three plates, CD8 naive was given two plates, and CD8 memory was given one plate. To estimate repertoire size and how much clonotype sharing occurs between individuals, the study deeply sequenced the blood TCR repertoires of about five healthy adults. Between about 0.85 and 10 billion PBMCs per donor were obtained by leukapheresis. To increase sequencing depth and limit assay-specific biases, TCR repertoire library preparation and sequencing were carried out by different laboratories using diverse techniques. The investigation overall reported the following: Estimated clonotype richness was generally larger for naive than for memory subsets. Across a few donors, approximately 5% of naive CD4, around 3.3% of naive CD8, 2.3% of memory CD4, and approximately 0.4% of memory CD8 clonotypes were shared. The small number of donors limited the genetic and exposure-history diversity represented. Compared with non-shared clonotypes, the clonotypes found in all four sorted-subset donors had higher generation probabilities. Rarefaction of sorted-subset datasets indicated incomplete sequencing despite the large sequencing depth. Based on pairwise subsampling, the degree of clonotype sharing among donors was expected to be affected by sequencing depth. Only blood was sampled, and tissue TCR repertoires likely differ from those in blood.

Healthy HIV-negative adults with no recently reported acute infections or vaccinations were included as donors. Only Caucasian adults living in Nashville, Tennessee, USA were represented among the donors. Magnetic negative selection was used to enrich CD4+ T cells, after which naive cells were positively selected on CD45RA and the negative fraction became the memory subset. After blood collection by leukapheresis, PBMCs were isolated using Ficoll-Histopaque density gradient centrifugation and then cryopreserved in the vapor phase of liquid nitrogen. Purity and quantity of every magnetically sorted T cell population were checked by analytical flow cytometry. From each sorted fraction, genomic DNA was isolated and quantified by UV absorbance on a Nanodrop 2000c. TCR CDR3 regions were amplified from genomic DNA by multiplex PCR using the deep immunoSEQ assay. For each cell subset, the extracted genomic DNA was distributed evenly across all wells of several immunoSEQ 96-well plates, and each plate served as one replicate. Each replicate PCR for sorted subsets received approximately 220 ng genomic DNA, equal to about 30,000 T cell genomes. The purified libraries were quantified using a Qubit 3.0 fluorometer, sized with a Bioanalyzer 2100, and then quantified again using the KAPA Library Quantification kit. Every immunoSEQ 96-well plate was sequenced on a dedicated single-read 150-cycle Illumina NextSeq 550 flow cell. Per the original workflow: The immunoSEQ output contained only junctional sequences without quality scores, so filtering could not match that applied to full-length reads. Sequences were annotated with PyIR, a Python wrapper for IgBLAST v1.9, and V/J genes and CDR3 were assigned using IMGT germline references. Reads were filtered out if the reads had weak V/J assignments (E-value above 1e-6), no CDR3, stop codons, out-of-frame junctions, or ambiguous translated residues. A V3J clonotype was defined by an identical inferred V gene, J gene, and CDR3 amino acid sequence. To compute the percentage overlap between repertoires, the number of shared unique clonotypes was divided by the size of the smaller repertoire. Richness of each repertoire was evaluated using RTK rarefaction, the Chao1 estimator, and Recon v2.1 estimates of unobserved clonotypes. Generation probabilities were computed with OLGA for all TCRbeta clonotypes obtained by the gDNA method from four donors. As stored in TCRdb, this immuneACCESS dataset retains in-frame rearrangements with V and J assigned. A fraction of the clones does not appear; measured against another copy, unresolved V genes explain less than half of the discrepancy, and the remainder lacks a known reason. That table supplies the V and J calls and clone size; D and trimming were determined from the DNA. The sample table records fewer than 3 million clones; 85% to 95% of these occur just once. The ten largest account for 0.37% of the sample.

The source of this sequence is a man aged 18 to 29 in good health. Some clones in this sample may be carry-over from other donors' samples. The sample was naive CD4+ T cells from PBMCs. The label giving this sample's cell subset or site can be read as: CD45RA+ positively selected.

The CDR3: CSARRTLSEQYF. The bases read TGCAGCGCCCGCCGGACCCTATCCGAGCAGTACTTC. The chain employs TRBV29-1 and TRBJ2-7; no confident D gene assignment can be made. Trimming removed 7 bases from V and 6 bases from J, leaving 16 bases between the germline ends. The germline V gene sets CDR1 to SQVTM and CDR2 to ANQGSEA. The CDR3 sequence holds 12 residues, the cysteine and phenylalanine included. Of the read, only the CDR3 DNA is kept; its 36 bases are in frame from base 1.